This passage covers 8 T cell receptor beta chains from one sample sequenced in a study of T-cell memory formation after mild COVID-19 (dated by TCRdb to 2020 to 2023). Receptor amplification or capture employed 5' RACE. Sequencing took place on an Illumina NovaSeq 6000. The public reads were quality trimmed at Q25 with fastp and then assembled into clones with MiXCR by TCRdb, keeping productive beta chains. Here each entry gathers all rows of one CDR3 protein and keeps the most common genes and DNA. The sample table records around 400,000 distinct CDR3 sequences; roughly a quarter of these occur just once. The ten largest clones take up 8.8% of the sample. Sequenced material: PBMCs or a T cell subset sorted from them (not recorded which). These receptors all come from an adult woman who had mild COVID-19 (a few samples of this study predate the infection). The sample titles of this study are shuffled in the database, so cell type and time point are left out; the donor was told from shared clones.

In this sample, this clonotype turned up a few times. This chain links TRBV12-3 or TRBV12-4 with TRBJ1-2, with D hard to call. Trimming took off 6 bases at V and 5 bases at J, with 16 bases between the two ends. There are 14 residues in the CDR3. This CDR3 reads CASSLGIVAYGYTF. CDR3 DNA: TGTGCCAGCAGCCTCGGGATAGTAGCATATGGCTACACCTTC.

This clonotype came up a few times. The chain uses TRBV14 and TRBJ2-7; 8 bases agree with TRBD2. V shed 3 bases, J shed 4 bases, and the junction held 5 bases outside the gene matches. CDR3 length equals 14 residues. CDR1 SGHDN and CDR2 FVKESK come from the germline V gene. The DNA for the CDR3 is TGTGCCAGCAGCCACGGGGGGGGCCCTTACGAGCAGTACTTC. This encodes CASSHGGGPYEQYF.

This clonotype was found a few times. This sequence joins TRBV9 and TRBJ2-3; 7 bases are a match to TRBD2. Germline V lookup: CDR1 SGDLS, CDR2 YYNGEE. With V trimmed by 6 bases and J by 3 bases, 16 bases remained unmatched. The CDR3 extends over 17 amino acids. CDR3 in amino acids: CASTSPLGGGPTDTQYF. CDR3 DNA: TGTGCCAGCACGTCGCCGTTGGGGGGAGGGCCGACAGATACGCAGTATTTT.

The rearrangement joins TRBV2 to TRBJ2-7; 8 nucleotides match TRBD1. The CDR3 covers 12 residues. The ends lost 6 bases at V and 9 bases at J; junction bases unmatched: 7. The V gene's germline CDR1 is SNHLY and CDR2 FYNNEI. The CDR3 nucleotides read TGTGCCAGCAGATCCGACAGGGGTGGGCAGTACTTC. Its protein product is CASRSDRGGQYF.

This clonotype was observed at least ten times. This chain joins TRBV12-3 or TRBV12-4 and TRBJ2-7; tentatively, D is TRBD1 (6 bases). The ends were cut back, 7 bases at V and 2 bases at J, with 9 bases in the middle. CDR3 length equals 12 residues. The CDR3 spells CASTRDTYEQYF. The CDR3 DNA reads TGTGCCAGCACCAGGGACACCTACGAGCAGTACTTC.

V gene TRBV15 combines with J gene TRBJ2-3, with D possibly matching TRBD2 (5 bases). Trimming took off 0 bases at V and 2 bases at J, with 12 bases between the two ends. Germline CDR1 reads LNHNV; CDR2 reads YYDKDF (reference sequence). The CDR3 runs 16 residues. CDR3: CATSREASGYTDTQYF. For the CDR3, the DNA is TGTGCCACCAGCAGAGAGGCGAGCGGCTACACAGATACGCAGTATTTT. The full variable domain, in which reference TRBV15 and TRBJ2-3 provide the parts outside the CDR3, is DAMVIQNPRYQVTQFGKPVTLSCSQTLNHNVMYWYQQKSSQAPKLLFHYYDKDFNNEADTPDNFQSRRPNTSFCFLDIRSPGLGDTAMYLCATSREASGYTDTQYFGPGTRLTVL.

Only a few counts were recorded for this clonotype. The chain employs TRBV15 and TRBJ1-1, with 7 bases aligning to TRBD1. The length of the CDR3 is 16 residues. The V gene end was trimmed by 4 bases and the J gene end by 0 bases; junction bases not matched to a gene: 8. Germline V gene data show CDR1 as LNHNV and CDR2 as YYDKDF (reference sequence). CDR3 bases: TGTGCCACCAGCATACCGGGACAGTTCATGAACACTGAAGCTTTCTTT. It is translated as CATSIPGQFMNTEAFF. Drawing the rest from reference TRBV15 and TRBJ1-1, the complete variable domain is DAMVIQNPRYQVTQFGKPVTLSCSQTLNHNVMYWYQQKSSQAPKLLFHYYDKDFNNEADTPDNFQSRRPNTSFCFLDIRSPGLGDTAMYLCATSIPGQFMNTEAFFGQGTRLTVV.

DNA of the CDR3: TGCAGCGTCGGGACTGAGACAGGGAAGGCTTTCTTT. Translating gives CSVGTETGKAFF. The V and J genes are TRBV29-1 and TRBJ1-1, with 7 bases aligning to TRBD1. From germline, CDR1 is SQVTM and CDR2 ANQGSEA. After removal of 6 bases from V and 11 bases from J, the junction contained 12 bases not matched to a gene. The CDR3 runs 12 residues.